This T cell receptor beta chain originates from a study of blood T cell repertoires in COVID-19. With 6 bases removed from V and 11 bases from J, the gap between germline ends came to 19 bases. From germline, CDR1 is SNHLY and CDR2 FYNNEI. The CDR3 length is 14 residues. Assay used: immunoSEQ multiplex PCR; TCRdb lists only in-frame clones, some missing. Among some 250,000 clones listed, 86% were seen once. The rearrangement links TRBV2 to TRBJ1-4; D is perhaps TRBD1 (5 bases). The sequenced sample consisted of peripheral blood. This receptor was taken from a man of 80 years or more with acute or convalescent COVID-19. CDR3: CASSSPRQPNKLFF. CDR3 in DNA: TGTGCCAGCAGCTCCCCGAGACAGCCGAATAAACTGTTTTTT.